The sequence of this T cell receptor beta chain was determined in a study of post-analysis software for immune sequencing data. Study-wide results and limits: F measure clustering grouped samples strongly by preparation batch. Several TRBV segments were more frequent in patients than controls; TRBV5-6, TRBV5-1 and TRBV20-1 belonged to this group.

The CDR3 spans 15 residues. The germline V and J ends were trimmed by 5 bases and 6 bases, with 17 bases remaining between them. Germline CDR1 MDHEN, CDR2 SYDVKM. Comments on this clonotype: Its target is unknown.

The authors incorporated unique molecular identifiers into the TCR beta cDNA libraries. TCRdb ran MiXCR on the PCR reads and lists one entry per CDR3 protein. The sample includes about 460,000 distinct CDR3 sequences, roughly 45% of them seen just once. The chain links TRBV28 to TRBJ2-1; D might be TRBD2 (6 bases). The sequenced sample was blood. The sequence was collected from a girl aged 5 to 17 with multiple sclerosis. The CDR3 sequence is CASSPIRPGGNEQFF. The CDR3 coding sequence is TGTGCCAGCAGTCCGATACGACCCGGGGGCAATGAGCAGTTCTTC.